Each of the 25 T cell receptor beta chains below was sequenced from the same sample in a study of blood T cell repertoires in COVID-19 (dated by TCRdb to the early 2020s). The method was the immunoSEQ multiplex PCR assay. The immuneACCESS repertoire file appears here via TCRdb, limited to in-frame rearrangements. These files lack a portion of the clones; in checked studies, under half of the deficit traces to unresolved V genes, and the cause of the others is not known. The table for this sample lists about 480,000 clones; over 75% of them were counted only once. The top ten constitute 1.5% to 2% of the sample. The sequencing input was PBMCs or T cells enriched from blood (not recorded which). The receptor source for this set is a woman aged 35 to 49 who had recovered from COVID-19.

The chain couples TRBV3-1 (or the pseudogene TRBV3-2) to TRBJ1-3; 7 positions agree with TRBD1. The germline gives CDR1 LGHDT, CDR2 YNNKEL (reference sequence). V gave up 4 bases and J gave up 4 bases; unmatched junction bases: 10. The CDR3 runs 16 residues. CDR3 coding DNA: TGTGCCAGCAGCCTGGGACAGAACAAGAGAGGAAACACCATATATTTT. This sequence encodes CASSLGQNKRGNTIYF.

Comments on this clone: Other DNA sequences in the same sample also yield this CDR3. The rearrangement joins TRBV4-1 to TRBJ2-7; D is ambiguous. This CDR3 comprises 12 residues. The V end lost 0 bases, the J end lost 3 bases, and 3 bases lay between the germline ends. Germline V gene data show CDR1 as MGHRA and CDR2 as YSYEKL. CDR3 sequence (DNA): TGCGCCAGCAGCCAAGACCTCTACGAGCAGTACTTC. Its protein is CASSQDLYEQYF.

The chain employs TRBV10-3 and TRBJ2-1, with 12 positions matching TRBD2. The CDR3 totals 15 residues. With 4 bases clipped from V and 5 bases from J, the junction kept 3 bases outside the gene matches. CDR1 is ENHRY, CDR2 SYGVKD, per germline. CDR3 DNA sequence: TGTGCCATCAGTGGGACTAGCGGGGCTAACAATGAGCAGTTCTTC. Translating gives CAISGTSGANNEQFF.

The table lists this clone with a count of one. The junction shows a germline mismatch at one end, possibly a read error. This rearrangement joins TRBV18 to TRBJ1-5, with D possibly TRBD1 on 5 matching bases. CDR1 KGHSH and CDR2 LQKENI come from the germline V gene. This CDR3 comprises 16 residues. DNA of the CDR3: TGTGCCAGCTCACTAGGAGAGACAGTTAGCAATCAGCTCCAGCATTTT. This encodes CASSLGETVSNQLQHF.

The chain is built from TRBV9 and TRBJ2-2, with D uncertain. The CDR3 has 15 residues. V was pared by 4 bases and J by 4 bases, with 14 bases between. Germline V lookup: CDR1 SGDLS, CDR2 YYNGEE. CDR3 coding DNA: TGTGCCAGCAGCCCAGACGGAGTTCCCACCGGGGAGCTGTTTTTT. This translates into CASSPDGVPTGELFF.

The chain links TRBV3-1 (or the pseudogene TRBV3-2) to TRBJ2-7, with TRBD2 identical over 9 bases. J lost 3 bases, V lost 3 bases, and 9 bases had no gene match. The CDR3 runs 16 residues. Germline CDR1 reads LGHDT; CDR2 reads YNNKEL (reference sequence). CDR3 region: CASSQGGGLARYEQYF. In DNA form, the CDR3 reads TGTGCCAGCAGCCAGGGGGGGGGACTAGCCCGCTACGAGCAGTACTTC.

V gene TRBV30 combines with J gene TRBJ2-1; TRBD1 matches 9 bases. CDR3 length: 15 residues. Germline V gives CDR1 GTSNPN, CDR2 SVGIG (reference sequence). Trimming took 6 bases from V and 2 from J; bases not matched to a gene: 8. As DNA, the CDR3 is TGTGCCTGCCAACCCGGGACAGGGACCTACAATGAGCAGTTCTTC. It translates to CACQPGTGTYNEQFF.

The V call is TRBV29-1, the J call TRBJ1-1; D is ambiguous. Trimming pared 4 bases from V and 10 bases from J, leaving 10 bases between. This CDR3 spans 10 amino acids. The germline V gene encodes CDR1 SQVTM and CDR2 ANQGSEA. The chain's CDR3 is CSVVRAVAFF. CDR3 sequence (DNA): TGCAGCGTTGTGAGGGCGGTAGCTTTCTTT.

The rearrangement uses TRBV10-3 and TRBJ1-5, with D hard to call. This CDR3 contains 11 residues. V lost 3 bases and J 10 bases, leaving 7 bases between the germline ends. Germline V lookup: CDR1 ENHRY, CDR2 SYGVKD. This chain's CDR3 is CAISDEGPQHF. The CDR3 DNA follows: TGTGCCATCAGTGACGAGGGACCCCAGCATTTT.

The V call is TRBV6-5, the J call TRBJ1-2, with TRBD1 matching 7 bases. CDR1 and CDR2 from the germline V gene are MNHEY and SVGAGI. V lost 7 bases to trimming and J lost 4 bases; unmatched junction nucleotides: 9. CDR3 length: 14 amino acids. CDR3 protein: CASKIAGGSYGYTF. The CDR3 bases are TGTGCCAGCAAAATTGCAGGGGGATCCTATGGCTACACCTTC.

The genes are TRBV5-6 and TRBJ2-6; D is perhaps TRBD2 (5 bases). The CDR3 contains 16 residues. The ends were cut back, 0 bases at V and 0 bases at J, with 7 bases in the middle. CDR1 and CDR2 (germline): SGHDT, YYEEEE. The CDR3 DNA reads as TGTGCCAGCAGCTTGGGTCGGGGCTCTGGGGCCAACGTCCTGACTTTC. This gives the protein CASSLGRGSGANVLTF.

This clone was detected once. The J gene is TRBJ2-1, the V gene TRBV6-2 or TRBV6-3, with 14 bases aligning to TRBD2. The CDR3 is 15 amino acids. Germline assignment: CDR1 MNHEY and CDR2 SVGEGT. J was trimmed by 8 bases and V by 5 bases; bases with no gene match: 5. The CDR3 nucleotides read TGTGCCAGCAGTCAGACTAGCGGGAGGGCGGATGAGCAGTTCTTC. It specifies CASSQTSGRADEQFF.

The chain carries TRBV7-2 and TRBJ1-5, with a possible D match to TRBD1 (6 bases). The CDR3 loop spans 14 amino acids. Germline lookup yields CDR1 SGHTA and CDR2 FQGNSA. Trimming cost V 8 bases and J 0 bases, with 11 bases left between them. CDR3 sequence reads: CASARGYSNQPQHF. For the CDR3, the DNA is TGTGCCAGCGCGAGGGGGTATAGCAATCAGCCCCAGCATTTT.

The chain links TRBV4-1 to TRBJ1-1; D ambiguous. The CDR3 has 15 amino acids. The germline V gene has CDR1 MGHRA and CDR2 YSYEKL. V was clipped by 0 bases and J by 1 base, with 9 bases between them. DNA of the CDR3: TGCGCCAGCAGCCAAGATCCTATACGGAACACTGAAGCTTTCTTT. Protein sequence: CASSQDPIRNTEAFF.

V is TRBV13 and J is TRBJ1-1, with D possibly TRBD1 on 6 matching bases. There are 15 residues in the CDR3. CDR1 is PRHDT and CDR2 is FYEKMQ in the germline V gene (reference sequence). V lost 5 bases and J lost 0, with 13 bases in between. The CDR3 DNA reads TGTGCCAGCAGCCCAGGGACACCGATGAACACTGAAGCTTTCTTT. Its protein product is CASSPGTPMNTEAFF.

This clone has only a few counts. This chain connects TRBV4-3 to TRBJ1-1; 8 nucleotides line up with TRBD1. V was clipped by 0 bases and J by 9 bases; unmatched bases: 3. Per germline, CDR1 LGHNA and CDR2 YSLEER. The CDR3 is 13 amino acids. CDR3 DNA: TGCGCCAGCAGCCAAGAAGGACAGGGTAAAGCTTTCTTT. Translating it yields CASSQEGQGKAFF.

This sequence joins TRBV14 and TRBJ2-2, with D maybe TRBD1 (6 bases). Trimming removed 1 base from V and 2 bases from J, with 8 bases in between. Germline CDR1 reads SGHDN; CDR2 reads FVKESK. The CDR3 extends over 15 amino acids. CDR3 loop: CASSQGGTNTGELFF. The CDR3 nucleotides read TGTGCCAGCAGCCAAGGTGGGACAAACACCGGGGAGCTGTTTTTT.

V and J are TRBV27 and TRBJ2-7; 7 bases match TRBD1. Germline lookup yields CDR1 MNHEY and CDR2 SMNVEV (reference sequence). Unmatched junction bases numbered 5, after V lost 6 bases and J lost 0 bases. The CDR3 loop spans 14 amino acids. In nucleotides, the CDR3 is TGTGCCAGCAGCCCGACAGGGTTCTCCTACGAGCAGTACTTC. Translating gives CASSPTGFSYEQYF.

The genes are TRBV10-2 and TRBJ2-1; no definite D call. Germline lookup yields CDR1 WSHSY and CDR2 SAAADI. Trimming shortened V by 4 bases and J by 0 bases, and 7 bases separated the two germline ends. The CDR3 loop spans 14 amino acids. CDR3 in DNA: TGCGCCAGCAGTGTCACGAGCTCCTACAATGAGCAGTTCTTC. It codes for CASSVTSSYNEQFF.

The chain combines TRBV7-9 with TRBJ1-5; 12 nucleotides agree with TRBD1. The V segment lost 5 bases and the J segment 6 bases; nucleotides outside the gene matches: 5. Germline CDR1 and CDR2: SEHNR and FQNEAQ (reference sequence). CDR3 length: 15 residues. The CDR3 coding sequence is TGTGCCAGCAGCGTGGGACAGGGGGCAACTCAGCCCCAGCATTTT. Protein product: CASSVGQGATQPQHF.

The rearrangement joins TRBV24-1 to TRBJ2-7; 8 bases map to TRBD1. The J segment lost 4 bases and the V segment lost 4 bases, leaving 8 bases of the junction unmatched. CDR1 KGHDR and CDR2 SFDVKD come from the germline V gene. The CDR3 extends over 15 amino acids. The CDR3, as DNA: TGTGCCACCAGTGACCTGGACAGGGCGCAATACGAGCAGTACTTC. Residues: CATSDLDRAQYEQYF.

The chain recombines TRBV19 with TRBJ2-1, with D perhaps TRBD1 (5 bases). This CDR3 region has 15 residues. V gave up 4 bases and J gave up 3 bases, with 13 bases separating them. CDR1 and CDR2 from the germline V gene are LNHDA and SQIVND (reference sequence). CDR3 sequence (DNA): TGTGCCAGTAGTAGAGAGACAGCCTACTACAATGAGCAGTTCTTC. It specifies CASSRETAYYNEQFF.

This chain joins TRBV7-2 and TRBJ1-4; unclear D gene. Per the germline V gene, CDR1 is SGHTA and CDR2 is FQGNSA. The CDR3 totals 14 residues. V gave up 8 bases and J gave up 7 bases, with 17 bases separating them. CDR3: CASGEVARGEKLFF. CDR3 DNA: TGTGCCAGCGGGGAGGTGGCTCGAGGTGAAAAACTGTTTTTT. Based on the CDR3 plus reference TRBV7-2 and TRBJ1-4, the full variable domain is GAGVSQSPSNKVTEKGKDVELRCDPISGHTALYWYRQSLGQGLEFLIYFQGNSAPDKSGLPSDRFSAERTGGSVSTLTIQRTQQEDSAVYLCASGEVARGEKLFFGSGTQLSVL.

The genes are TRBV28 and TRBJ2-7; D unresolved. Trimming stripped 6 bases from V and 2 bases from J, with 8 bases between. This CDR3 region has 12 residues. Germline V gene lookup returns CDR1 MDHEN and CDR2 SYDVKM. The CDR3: CASSQITYEQYF. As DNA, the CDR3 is TGTGCCAGCAGCCAAATCACCTACGAGCAGTACTTC.

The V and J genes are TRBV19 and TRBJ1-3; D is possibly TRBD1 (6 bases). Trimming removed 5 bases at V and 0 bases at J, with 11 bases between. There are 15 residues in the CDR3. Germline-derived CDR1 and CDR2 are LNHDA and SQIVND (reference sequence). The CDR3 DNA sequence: TGTGCCAGTAGTCGGACAGAAAACTCTGGAAACACCATATATTTT. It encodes CASSRTENSGNTIYF.